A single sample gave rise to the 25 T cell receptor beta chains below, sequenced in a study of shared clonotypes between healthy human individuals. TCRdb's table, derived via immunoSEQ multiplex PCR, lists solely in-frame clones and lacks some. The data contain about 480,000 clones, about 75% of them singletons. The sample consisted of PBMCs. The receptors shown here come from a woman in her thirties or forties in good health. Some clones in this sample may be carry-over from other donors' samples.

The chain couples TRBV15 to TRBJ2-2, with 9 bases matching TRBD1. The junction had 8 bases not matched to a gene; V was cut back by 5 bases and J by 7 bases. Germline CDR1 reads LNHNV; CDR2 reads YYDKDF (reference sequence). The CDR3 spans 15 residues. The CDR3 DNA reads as TGTGCCACCAGCGGTAACAGGGGGCCCGGCGGGGAGCTGTTTTTT. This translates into CATSGNRGPGGELFF. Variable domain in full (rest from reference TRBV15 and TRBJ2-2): DAMVIQNPRYQVTQFGKPVTLSCSQTLNHNVMYWYQQKSSQAPKLLFHYYDKDFNNEADTPDNFQSRRPNTSFCFLDIRSPGLGDTAMYLCATSGNRGPGGELFFGEGSRLTVL.

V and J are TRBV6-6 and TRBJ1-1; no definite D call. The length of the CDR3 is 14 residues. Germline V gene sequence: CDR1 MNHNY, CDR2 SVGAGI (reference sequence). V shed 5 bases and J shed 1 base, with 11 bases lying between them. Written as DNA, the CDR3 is TGTGCCAGCAGTCCCGGGTTCCGGAACACTGAAGCTTTCTTT. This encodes CASSPGFRNTEAFF.

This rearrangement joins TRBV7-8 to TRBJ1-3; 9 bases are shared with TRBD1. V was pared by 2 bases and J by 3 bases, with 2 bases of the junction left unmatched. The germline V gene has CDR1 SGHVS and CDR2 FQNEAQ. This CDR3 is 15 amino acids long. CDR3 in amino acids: CASSLLTGGGNTIYF. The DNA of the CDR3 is TGTGCCAGCAGCTTACTGACAGGGGGTGGAAACACCATATATTTT. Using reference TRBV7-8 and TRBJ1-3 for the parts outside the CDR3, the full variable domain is GAGVSQSPRYKVAKRGQDVALRCDPISGHVSLFWYQQALGQGPEFLTYFQNEAQLDKSGLPSDRFFAERPEGSVSTLKIQRTQQEDSAVYLCASSLLTGGGNTIYFGEGSWLTVV.

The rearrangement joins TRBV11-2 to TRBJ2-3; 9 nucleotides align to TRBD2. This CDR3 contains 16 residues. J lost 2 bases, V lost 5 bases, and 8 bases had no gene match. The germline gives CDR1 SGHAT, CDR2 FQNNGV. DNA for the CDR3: TGTGCCAGCAGCCGAGCGGGAGGAATAACCACAGATACGCAGTATTTT. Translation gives CASSRAGGITTDTQYF.

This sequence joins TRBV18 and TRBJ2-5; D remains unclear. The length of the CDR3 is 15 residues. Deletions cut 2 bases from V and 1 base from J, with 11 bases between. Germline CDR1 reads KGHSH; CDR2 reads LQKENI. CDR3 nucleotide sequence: TGTGCCAGCTCACCATTAGGGAAGCCCCAAGAGACCCAGTACTTC. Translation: CASSPLGKPQETQYF.

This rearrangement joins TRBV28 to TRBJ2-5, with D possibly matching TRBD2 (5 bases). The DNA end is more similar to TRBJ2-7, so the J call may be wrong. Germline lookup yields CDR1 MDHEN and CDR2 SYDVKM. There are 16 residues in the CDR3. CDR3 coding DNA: TGTGCCAGCAGTTTGGAGGCGGGCGGGCTTCCCTACGAGCAGTACTTC. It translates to CASSLEAGGLPYEQYF.

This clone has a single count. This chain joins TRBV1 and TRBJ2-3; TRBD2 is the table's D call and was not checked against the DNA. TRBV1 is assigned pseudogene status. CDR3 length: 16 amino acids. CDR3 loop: CTSSQDLAGVRDTQYF. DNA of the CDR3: TGCACCAGCAGCCAAGACTTAGCGGGAGTGAGAGATACGCAGTATTTT.

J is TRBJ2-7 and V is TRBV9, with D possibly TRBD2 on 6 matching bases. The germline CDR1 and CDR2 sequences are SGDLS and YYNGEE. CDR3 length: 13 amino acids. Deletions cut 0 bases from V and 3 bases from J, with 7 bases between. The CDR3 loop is CASSVGLDYEQYF. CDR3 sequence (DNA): TGTGCCAGCAGCGTAGGACTAGACTACGAGCAGTACTTC.

CDR3 nucleotides: TGTGCCAGCATCACCTTGAACACTGAAGCTTTCTTT. It yields the protein CASITLNTEAFF. The chain recombines TRBV5-5 with TRBJ1-1, with D uncertain. CDR1 and CDR2 from the germline V gene are SGHKS and YYEKEE (reference sequence). Trimming took off 6 bases at V and 0 bases at J, with 6 bases between the two ends. This CDR3 is built from 12 residues.

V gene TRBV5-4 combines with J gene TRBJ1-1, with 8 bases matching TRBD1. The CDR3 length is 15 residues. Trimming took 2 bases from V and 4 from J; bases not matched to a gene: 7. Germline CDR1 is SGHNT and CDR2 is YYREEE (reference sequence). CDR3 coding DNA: TGTGCCAGCAGCTTCAGGCAGGGGGCGTCCACTGAAGCTTTCTTT. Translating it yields CASSFRQGASTEAFF.

The CDR3, as DNA: TGTGCCAGCAGCCAAGAGCTGTCGGGAGTAGGAAAGAGGGAGACCCAGTACTTC. Its translation is CASSQELSGVGKRETQYF. This sequence joins TRBV4-2 and TRBJ2-5, with D possibly being TRBD2 (6 bases). Trimming pared 0 bases from V and 5 bases from J, leaving 22 bases between. The CDR3 extends over 18 amino acids. CDR1 is LGHNA and CDR2 is YNFKEQ in the germline V gene.

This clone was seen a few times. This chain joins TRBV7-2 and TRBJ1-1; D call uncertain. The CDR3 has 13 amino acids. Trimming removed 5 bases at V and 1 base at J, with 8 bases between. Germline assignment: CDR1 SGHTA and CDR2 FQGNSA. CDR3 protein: CASSGWANTEAFF. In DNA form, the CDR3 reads TGTGCCAGCAGCGGGTGGGCGAACACTGAAGCTTTCTTT.

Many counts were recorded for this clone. CDR3 amino acids: CASSPPGFRGYEQYF. The CDR3, as DNA: TGTGCCAGCTCACCACCGGGATTTCGGGGGTACGAGCAGTACTTC. The genes are TRBV18 and TRBJ2-7; a possible D gene is TRBD2 (6 bases). V was trimmed by 0 bases and J by 4 bases, leaving 13 bases between them. The CDR3 is made up of 15 amino acids. CDR1 and CDR2 from the germline V gene are KGHSH and LQKENI.

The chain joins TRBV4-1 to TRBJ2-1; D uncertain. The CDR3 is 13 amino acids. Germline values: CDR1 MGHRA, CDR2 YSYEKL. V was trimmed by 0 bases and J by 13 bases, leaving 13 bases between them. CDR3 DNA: TGCGCCAGCAGCCAAGAAATTGGTAGGCCTCAGTTCTTC. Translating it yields CASSQEIGRPQFF.

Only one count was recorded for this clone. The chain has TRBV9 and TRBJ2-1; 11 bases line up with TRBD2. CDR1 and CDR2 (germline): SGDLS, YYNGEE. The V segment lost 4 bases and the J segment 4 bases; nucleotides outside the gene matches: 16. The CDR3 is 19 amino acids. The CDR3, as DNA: TGTGCCAGCAGCCTCGACGGCCGCCTAGCGGGAGGCCAATACAATGAGCAGTTCTTC. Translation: CASSLDGRLAGGQYNEQFF.

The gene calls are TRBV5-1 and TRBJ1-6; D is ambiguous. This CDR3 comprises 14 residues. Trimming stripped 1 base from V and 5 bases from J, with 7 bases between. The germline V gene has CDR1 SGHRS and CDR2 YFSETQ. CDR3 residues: CASSLSTNNSPLHF. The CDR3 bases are TGCGCCAGCAGCTTGAGTACAAATAATTCACCCCTCCACTTT.

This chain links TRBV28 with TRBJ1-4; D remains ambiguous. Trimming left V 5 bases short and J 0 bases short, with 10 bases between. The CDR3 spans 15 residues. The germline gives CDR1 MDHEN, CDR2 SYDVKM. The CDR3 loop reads CASSTRGATNEKLFF. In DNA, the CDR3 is TGTGCCAGCAGTACCCGCGGGGCAACTAATGAAAAACTGTTTTTT.

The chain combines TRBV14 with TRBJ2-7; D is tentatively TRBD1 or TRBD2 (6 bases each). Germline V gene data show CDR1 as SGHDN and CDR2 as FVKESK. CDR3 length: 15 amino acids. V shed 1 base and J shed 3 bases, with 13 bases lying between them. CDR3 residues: CASSQGRGGDYEQYF. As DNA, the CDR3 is TGTGCCAGCAGCCAAGGCAGGGGCGGGGACTACGAGCAGTACTTC.

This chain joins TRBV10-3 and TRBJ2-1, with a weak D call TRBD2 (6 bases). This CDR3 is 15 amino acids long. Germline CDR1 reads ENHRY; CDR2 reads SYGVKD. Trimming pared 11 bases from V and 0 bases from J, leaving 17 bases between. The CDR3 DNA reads TGTGCCGCCAAACCCCGGGAGAGCTCCTACAATGAGCAGTTCTTC. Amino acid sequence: CAAKPRESSYNEQFF.

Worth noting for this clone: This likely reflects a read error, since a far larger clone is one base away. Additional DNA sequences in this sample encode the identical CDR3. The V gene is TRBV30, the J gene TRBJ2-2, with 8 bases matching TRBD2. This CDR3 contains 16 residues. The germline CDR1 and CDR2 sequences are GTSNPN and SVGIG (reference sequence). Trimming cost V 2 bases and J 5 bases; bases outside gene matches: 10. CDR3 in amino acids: CAWSSGLAGLTGELFF. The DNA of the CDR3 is TGTGCCTGGAGTAGCGGACTAGCAGGGCTAACCGGGGAGCTGTTTTTT.

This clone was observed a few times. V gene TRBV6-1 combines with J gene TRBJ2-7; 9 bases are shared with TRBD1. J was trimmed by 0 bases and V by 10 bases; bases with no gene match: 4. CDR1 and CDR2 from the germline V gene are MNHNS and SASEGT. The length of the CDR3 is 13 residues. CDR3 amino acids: CATKTGGSYEQYF. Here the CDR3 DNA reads TGTGCCACTAAGACAGGGGGCTCCTACGAGCAGTACTTC.

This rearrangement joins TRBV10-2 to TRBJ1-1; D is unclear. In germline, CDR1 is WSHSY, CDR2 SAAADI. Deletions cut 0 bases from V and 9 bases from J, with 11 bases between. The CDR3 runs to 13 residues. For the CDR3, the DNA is TGCGCCAGCAGTGAGTCGGTAGGTGCGAAAGCTTTCTTT. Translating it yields CASSESVGAKAFF.

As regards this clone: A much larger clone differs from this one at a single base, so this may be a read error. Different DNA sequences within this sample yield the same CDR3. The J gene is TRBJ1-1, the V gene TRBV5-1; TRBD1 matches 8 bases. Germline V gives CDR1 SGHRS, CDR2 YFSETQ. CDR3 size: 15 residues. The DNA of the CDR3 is TGCGCTAGCAGCTTGTCCTCAGGGGGCAGGACTGAAGCTTTCTTT. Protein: CASSLSSGGRTEAFF.

The CDR3 sequence: CASSLSGALSNQPQHF. The CDR3 coding sequence is TGTGCCAGCAGTTTATCGGGGGCGTTATCGAATCAGCCCCAGCATTTT. The chain links TRBV27 to TRBJ1-5; a weak D match, TRBD1 (6 bases). The V end was cut by 0 bases, the J end by 4 bases, with 13 bases between. The CDR3 length is 16 residues. In germline, CDR1 is MNHEY, CDR2 SMNVEV (reference sequence).

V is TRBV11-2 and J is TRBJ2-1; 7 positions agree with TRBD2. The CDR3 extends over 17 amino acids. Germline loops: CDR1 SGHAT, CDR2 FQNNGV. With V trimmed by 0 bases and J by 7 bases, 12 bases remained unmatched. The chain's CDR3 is CASSLDGWASGKNEQFF. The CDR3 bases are TGTGCCAGCAGCTTAGATGGGTGGGCTAGCGGAAAGAATGAGCAGTTCTTC.